These 12 T cell receptor beta chains originate from one sample sequenced in a study of T cell responses to AZD1222 COVID-19 vaccine. Libraries were prepared by immunoSEQ multiplex PCR; TCRdb keeps only in-frame clonotypes and omits some of them. This sample yields under 70,000 clones, of which roughly 80% are seen a single time; around 20% belongs to the top ten. The sequences come from peripheral blood, collected on day 0 of AZD1222 vaccination. Receptors originate from an adult in good health.

V gene TRBV7-9 combines with J gene TRBJ2-5, with 10 bases lining up with TRBD1. The length of the CDR3 is 16 residues. With V trimmed by 1 base and J by 6 bases, 8 bases remained unmatched. Germline V gene data show CDR1 as SEHNR and CDR2 as FQNEAQ (reference sequence). CDR3 loop: CASSLGETGGAKTQYF. For the CDR3, the DNA is TGTGCCAGCAGCTTAGGGGAGACAGGGGGCGCGAAGACCCAGTACTTC.

CDR3: CAIGQGSGNTIYF. CDR3 coding DNA: TGTGCCATCGGACAGGGGTCTGGAAACACCATATATTTT. The rearrangement links TRBV10-3 to TRBJ1-3; TRBD1 matches 9 bases. V was pared by 8 bases and J by 1 base, with 0 bases of the junction left unmatched. The CDR3 consists of 13 residues. The V gene's germline CDR1 is ENHRY and CDR2 SYGVKD.

This rearrangement joins TRBV24-1 to TRBJ2-6; D is ambiguous. This CDR3 contains 16 residues. The germline CDR1 and CDR2 sequences are KGHDR and SFDVKD. V gave up 4 bases and J gave up 1 base, with 10 bases separating them. The CDR3 coding sequence is TGTGCCACCAGTGACCCCCGGGCATCTGGGGCCAACGTCCTGACTTTC. This encodes CATSDPRASGANVLTF.

This chain connects TRBV30 to TRBJ1-2; D remains unclear. Trimming removed 2 bases from V and 4 bases from J, with 8 bases in between. The CDR3 length is 12 residues. Germline CDR1 GTSNPN, CDR2 SVGIG (reference sequence). The CDR3 region is CAWSLGSYGYTF. The DNA of the CDR3 is TGTGCCTGGAGTTTAGGGTCCTATGGCTACACCTTC.

The V and J genes are TRBV5-4 and TRBJ1-6; weak D call: TRBD1 (6 bases). Germline CDR1 and CDR2: SGHNT and YYREEE (reference sequence). The CDR3 runs 17 residues. The V end was cut by 4 bases, the J end by 0 bases, with 14 bases between. This chain's CDR3 is CASSPEGGFSYNSPLHF. For the CDR3, the DNA is TGTGCCAGCAGCCCCGAGGGGGGTTTCTCCTATAATTCACCCCTCCACTTT. Combining the CDR3 with reference TRBV5-4 and TRBJ1-6 gives the whole variable domain ETGVTQSPTHLIKTRGQQVTLRCSSQSGHNTVSWYQQALGQGPQFIFQYYREEENGRGNFPPRFSGLQFPNYSSELNVNALELDDSALYLCASSPEGGFSYNSPLHFGNGTRLTVT.

The chain couples TRBV6-2 or TRBV6-3 to TRBJ2-5; D gene ambiguous. With 2 bases removed from V and 7 bases from J, the gap between germline ends came to 11 bases. CDR1 is MNHEY and CDR2 is SVGEGT in the germline V gene. CDR3 length: 13 amino acids. The CDR3 bases are TGTGCCAGCAGTTACGGGCCTCTAGGGACCCAGTACTTC. Its translation is CASSYGPLGTQYF.

The chain joins TRBV6-1 to TRBJ1-4; no reliable D call. The germline gives CDR1 MNHNS, CDR2 SASEGT. The length of the CDR3 is 15 residues. Deletions cut 5 bases from V and 7 bases from J, with 17 bases between. CDR3 sequence reads: CASSLISLRTEKLFF. CDR3 in DNA: TGTGCCAGCAGTTTGATCAGTCTAAGGACTGAAAAACTGTTTTTT.

The V and J genes are TRBV7-9 and TRBJ1-4; D is unresolved. Germline loops: CDR1 SEHNR, CDR2 FQNEAQ (reference sequence). The CDR3 runs 12 residues. Trimming left V 2 bases short and J 14 bases short, with 12 bases between. The chain's CDR3 is CASSLNIESLFF. CDR3 coding DNA: TGTGCCAGCAGCTTAAATATAGAGTCCCTGTTTTTT. Full variable domain (rest looked up from reference TRBV7-9 and TRBJ1-4): DTGVSQNPRHKITKRGQNVTFRCDPISEHNRLYWYRQTLGQGPEFLTYFQNEAQLEKSRLLSDRFSAERPKGSFSTLEIQRTEQGDSAMYLCASSLNIESLFFGSGTQLSVL.

V is TRBV15 and J is TRBJ2-3; 9 positions agree with TRBD2. With 5 bases clipped from V and 4 bases from J, the junction kept 10 bases outside the gene matches. CDR1 LNHNV and CDR2 YYDKDF come from the germline V gene (reference sequence). CDR3 length equals 16 residues. The CDR3 DNA is TGTGCCACCAGCGCCTTCGGCGGGGGGGCCGCAGATACGCAGTATTTT. Protein product: CATSAFGGGAADTQYF. The full variable domain, with the rest looked up from reference TRBV15 and TRBJ2-3, is DAMVIQNPRYQVTQFGKPVTLSCSQTLNHNVMYWYQQKSSQAPKLLFHYYDKDFNNEADTPDNFQSRRPNTSFCFLDIRSPGLGDTAMYLCATSAFGGGAADTQYFGPGTRLTVL.

As DNA, the CDR3 is TGTGCCAGCAGTTTAACAGGGGAGGTCACTGAAGCTTTCTTT. It yields the protein CASSLTGEVTEAFF. The chain recombines TRBV28 with TRBJ1-1; 7 bases map to TRBD1. The CDR3 extends over 14 amino acids. The germline V gene encodes CDR1 MDHEN and CDR2 SYDVKM. The trim removed 2 bases at V and 4 bases at J, leaving 4 bases unmatched.

The chain combines TRBV6-5 with TRBJ2-7; D uncertain. Germline assignment: CDR1 MNHEY and CDR2 SVGAGI. V was trimmed by 7 bases and J by 4 bases, leaving 11 bases between them. The CDR3 consists of 12 residues. The CDR3 bases are TGTGCCAGCATAAGGGTAGGGTACGAGCAGTACTTC. Amino acids: CASIRVGYEQYF.

This clone was counted a few times. CDR3 nucleotides: TGCAGCGTTCGACCTGGAGGTAGCCAGGCCTACGAGCAGTACTTC. It specifies CSVRPGGSQAYEQYF. V is TRBV29-1 and J is TRBJ2-7, with a tentative D call TRBD2 (5 bases). The germline V gene has CDR1 SQVTM and CDR2 ANQGSEA. Trimming removed 5 bases at V and 2 bases at J, with 19 bases between. The CDR3 is made up of 15 amino acids.